Listed here are 22 T cell receptor beta chains from one sample, sequenced in a study of graft-versus-host responses after intestinal transplantation. No antigen is known for these receptors. Produced via immunoSEQ multiplex PCR; TCRdb's table is partial and in-frame only. The top ten clones hold 0.39% of a sample with 55,000 to 75,000 clones, roughly 84% of them seen once. This specimen consisted of unstimulated CD4+ T cells sorted from spleen or lymph node cells, obtained before transplant. The receptor set was obtained from a human donor who was the organ donor for an intestinal transplant.

This chain joins TRBV5-4 and TRBJ1-1, with TRBD1 matching over 10 bases. Germline trimming cut 3 bases from V and 1 base from J; bases unmatched to any gene: 9. Germline CDR1 is SGHNT and CDR2 is YYREEE (reference sequence). CDR3 size: 17 residues. The CDR3, as DNA: TGTGCCAGCAGCTCTCGACAGGGGGCAGGAAGGAACACTGAAGCTTTCTTT. Translated, it gives CASSSRQGAGRNTEAFF.

The rearrangement joins TRBV6-5 to TRBJ2-5; TRBD1 is a possible D gene (5 bases). CDR1 and CDR2 (germline): MNHEY, SVGAGI. Trimming removed 0 bases from V and 1 base from J, with 12 bases in between. The CDR3 runs to 16 residues. Here the CDR3 DNA reads TGTGCCAGCAGTTACTCGAGACAGCCCTTCCAAGAGACCCAGTACTTC. Amino acids: CASSYSRQPFQETQYF.

The chain is built from TRBV19 and TRBJ1-2; a weak D match, TRBD1 (5 bases). This CDR3 comprises 13 residues. Germline V gene lookup returns CDR1 LNHDA and CDR2 SQIVND (reference sequence). Trimming removed 3 bases at V and 4 bases at J, with 9 bases between. DNA for the CDR3: TGTGCCAGTAGTATTGGGGCGGCCTATGGCTACACCTTC. It codes for CASSIGAAYGYTF.

The chain recombines TRBV4-1 with TRBJ1-5; D is perhaps TRBD1 (5 bases). Trimming pared 4 bases from V and 4 bases from J, leaving 8 bases between. The germline V gene encodes CDR1 MGHRA and CDR2 YSYEKL. The CDR3 loop spans 13 amino acids. CDR3 DNA: TGCGCCAGCAGCCTTACAGGTAATCAGCCCCAGCATTTT. Its translation: CASSLTGNQPQHF.

This chain joins TRBV7-9 and TRBJ2-3; 14 bases are a match to TRBD2. After removal of 10 bases from V and 4 bases from J, the junction contained 13 bases not matched to a gene. The CDR3 sequence is 17 residues long. Germline loops: CDR1 SEHNR, CDR2 FQNEAQ (reference sequence). The CDR3 spells CAIRGLAGEGLADTQYF. The CDR3, as DNA: TGTGCCATCCGGGGACTAGCGGGGGAAGGTTTGGCAGATACGCAGTATTTT.

This chain connects TRBV14 to TRBJ1-1, with 7 bases fitting TRBD1. V gave up 4 bases and J gave up 0 bases; unmatched junction bases: 8. The CDR3 sequence is 16 residues long. Germline values: CDR1 SGHDN, CDR2 FVKESK. CDR3 in amino acids: CASSRQGGSMNTEAFF. For the CDR3, the DNA is TGTGCCAGCAGCCGACAAGGGGGCTCAATGAACACTGAAGCTTTCTTT.

The chain recombines TRBV25-1 with TRBJ1-1, with 7 bases matching TRBD1. The CDR3 length is 17 residues. CDR1 MGHDK and CDR2 SYGVNS come from the germline V gene. V shed 3 bases, J shed 1 base, and the junction held 11 bases outside the gene matches. CDR3 amino acids: CASSDGGGPGGNTEAFF. The CDR3 DNA sequence: TGTGCCAGCAGTGACGGAGGGGGCCCAGGTGGGAACACTGAAGCTTTCTTT.

The gene calls are TRBV7-2 and TRBJ2-5, with D tentatively TRBD1 (6 bases). This CDR3 is 13 amino acids long. CDR1 SGHTA and CDR2 FQGNSA come from the germline V gene. V was trimmed by 3 bases and J by 3 bases, leaving 8 bases between them. The CDR3 bases are TGTGCCAGCAGCTTCCACAGGGAAGAGACCCAGTACTTC. It translates to CASSFHREETQYF. Based on the CDR3 plus reference TRBV7-2 and TRBJ2-5, the full variable domain is GAGVSQSPSNKVTEKGKDVELRCDPISGHTALYWYRQSLGQGLEFLIYFQGNSAPDKSGLPSDRFSAERTGGSVSTLTIQRTQQEDSAVYLCASSFHREETQYFGPGTRLLVL.

The chain employs TRBV18 and TRBJ2-5; D is uncertain. CDR3 size: 13 residues. Between the trimmed V and J ends, which lost 3 bases and 1 base, there was a span of 6 bases. Germline V CDR1 and CDR2: KGHSH, LQKENI. CDR3 sequence: CASSPQVQETQYF. CDR3 coding DNA: TGTGCCAGCTCACCCCAGGTCCAAGAGACCCAGTACTTC.

The rearrangement joins TRBV18 to TRBJ2-2; possibly TRBD2 for D (6 bases). This CDR3 has 17 amino acids. Trimming cost V 6 bases and J 6 bases, with 23 bases left between them. Germline V CDR1 and CDR2: KGHSH, LQKENI. The CDR3, as DNA: TGTGCCAGCTCTCAACAACCCCAGACTAGTTTGGCCGGGGAGCTGTTTTTT. It encodes CASSQQPQTSLAGELFF.

The rearrangement uses TRBV5-4 and TRBJ2-5; 9 nucleotides match TRBD1. The V segment lost 4 bases and the J segment 3 bases; nucleotides outside the gene matches: 13. Germline CDR1 reads SGHNT; CDR2 reads YYREEE (reference sequence). The CDR3 is 17 residues long. CDR3 amino acids: CASSIDPPTGGEETQYF. As DNA, the CDR3 is TGTGCCAGCAGCATAGACCCTCCGACAGGGGGAGAAGAGACCCAGTACTTC.

The V gene is TRBV30, the J gene TRBJ1-2; a weak D match, TRBD1 (6 bases). The CDR3 is made up of 16 amino acids. The V gene lost 0 bases and the J gene lost 5 bases, with 19 bases spanning the gap. Germline V CDR1 and CDR2: GTSNPN, SVGIG (reference sequence). The CDR3 DNA reads as TGTGCCTGGAGTGTAACCACCGGTCCCGGACAGTATGGCTACACCTTC. It is translated as CAWSVTTGPGQYGYTF. Combining the CDR3 with reference TRBV30 and TRBJ1-2 gives the whole variable domain SQTIHQWPATLVQPVGSPLSLECTVEGTSNPNLYWYRQAAGRGLQLLFYSVGIGQISSEVPQNLSASRPQDRQFILSSKKLLLSDSGFYLCAWSVTTGPGQYGYTFGSGTRLTVV.

The rearrangement links TRBV7-8 to TRBJ1-5; tentatively, D is TRBD1 (5 bases). Trimming pared 8 bases from V and 1 base from J, leaving 15 bases between. This CDR3 spans 15 amino acids. In germline, CDR1 is SGHVS, CDR2 FQNEAQ. In nucleotides, the CDR3 is TGTGCCAGCCAGAGAGGGGAGGTGAGCAATCAGCCCCAGCATTTT. The encoded protein is CASQRGEVSNQPQHF.

CDR3 region: CASSLGQGAKIWVETQYF. For the CDR3, the DNA is TGTGCCAGCAGCTTAGGTCAGGGGGCAAAAATCTGGGTGGAGACCCAGTACTTC. V gene TRBV5-8 combines with J gene TRBJ2-5; 8 bases are a match to TRBD1. From germline, CDR1 is SGHTS and CDR2 YDEGEE. The V and J ends lost 2 bases and 5 bases, in that order; junction bases with no gene match: 17. CDR3 length: 18 residues. Full variable domain (remainder filled in from reference TRBV5-8 and TRBJ2-5): EAGVTQSPTHLIKTRGQQATLRCSPISGHTSVYWYQQALGLGLQFLLWYDEGEERNRGNFPPRFSGRQFPNYSSELNVNALELEDSALYLCASSLGQGAKIWVETQYFGPGTRLLVL.

This clone is a singleton in its sample. V usage is TRBV29-1 and J usage is TRBJ1-1, with D maybe TRBD1 (5 bases). V was clipped by 5 bases and J by 1 base, with 11 bases between them. The CDR3 loop spans 13 amino acids. The germline CDR1 and CDR2 sequences are SQVTM and ANQGSEA. The CDR3 loop is CSVLGQGNTEAFF. Written as DNA, the CDR3 is TGCAGCGTTCTGGGGCAGGGGAACACTGAAGCTTTCTTT.

In its sample, this clone was seen a few times. V gene TRBV6-1 combines with J gene TRBJ2-5; D gene uncertain. V lost 6 bases and J lost 5, with 16 bases in between. Germline CDR1 is MNHNS and CDR2 is SASEGT. The CDR3 runs 14 residues. DNA for the CDR3: TGTGCCAGCAGCAATATTGAGGTGAGGGAGACCCAGTACTTC. The encoded protein is CASSNIEVRETQYF.

This clone was found a few times. The chain recombines TRBV5-1 with TRBJ2-3; 9 nucleotides agree with TRBD1. The CDR3 sequence is 14 residues long. The germline CDR1 and CDR2 sequences are SGHRS and YFSETQ. The junction had 9 bases not matched to a gene; V was cut back by 3 bases and J by 10 bases. In nucleotides, the CDR3 is TGCGCCAGCAGCTCCGGGACAGGGTCTCCAGCGCAGTATTTT. Translating gives CASSSGTGSPAQYF.

This clone appeared once. This chain uses TRBV7-8 with TRBJ2-4, with D unresolved. Trimming took 5 bases from V and 7 from J, leaving 9 bases between them. The CDR3 runs 12 residues. Germline V CDR1 and CDR2: SGHVS, FQNEAQ. CDR3 sequence (DNA): TGTGCCAGCAGCCCGAAACGGAACATTCAGTACTTC. As protein: CASSPKRNIQYF.

This clone has only one observation. The V call is TRBV6-1, the J call TRBJ1-1, with D maybe TRBD1 (5 bases). The ends were cut back, 7 bases at V and 3 bases at J, with 12 bases in the middle. Germline V gene sequence: CDR1 MNHNS, CDR2 SASEGT. This CDR3 region has 13 residues. CDR3 sequence: CASKSQVYTEAFF. In DNA form, the CDR3 reads TGTGCCAGCAAATCACAGGTTTACACTGAAGCTTTCTTT.

V and J are TRBV6-1 and TRBJ1-5; 10 bases align to TRBD1. This CDR3 spans 16 amino acids. Germline trimming cut 2 bases from V and 1 base from J; bases unmatched to any gene: 2. The germline V gene encodes CDR1 MNHNS and CDR2 SASEGT. CDR3 nucleotide sequence: TGTGCCAGCAGTGAAAAGGGACAGGGGAGCAATCAGCCCCAGCATTTT. Translated: CASSEKGQGSNQPQHF.

This clone was counted only a few times. The J gene is TRBJ1-1, the V gene TRBV5-1; TRBD1 might be the D (5 bases). The CDR3 spans 14 residues. The germline CDR1 and CDR2 sequences are SGHRS and YFSETQ. Trimming left V 3 bases short and J 2 bases short, with 11 bases between. The CDR3 loop reads CASSWEGVNTEAFF. CDR3 nucleotide sequence: TGCGCCAGCAGCTGGGAAGGGGTCAACACTGAAGCTTTCTTT.

This clone was counted only a few times. The gene calls are TRBV6-1 and TRBJ2-3; D ambiguous. CDR1 is MNHNS and CDR2 is SASEGT in the germline V gene. V was pared by 3 bases and J by 2 bases, with 3 bases between. CDR3 length: 12 amino acids. The CDR3 region is CASSDNTDTQYF. Here the CDR3 DNA reads TGTGCCAGCAGTGACAACACAGATACGCAGTATTTT.